The 15 T cell receptor beta chains below all came from one sample that was sequenced in a study of cytomegalovirus exposure and HLA in healthy donors. The table came from immunoSEQ multiplex PCR; TCRdb's copy has only in-frame clones and leaves some out. Of 150,000 to 200,000 clones in the sample, about 81% are singletons; the top ten hold around 1.2%. The specimen sequenced was PBMCs. These receptors were taken from a woman in her thirties in good health and CMV-seronegative.

V is TRBV9 and J is TRBJ2-5; TRBD1 matches 10 bases. Per the germline V gene, CDR1 is SGDLS and CDR2 is YYNGEE. The CDR3 contains 16 residues. Trimming at V came to 0 bases and at J to 5 bases, leaving 7 bases not matched to a gene. CDR3 loop: CASSVDVTGGSETQYF. For the CDR3, the DNA is TGTGCCAGCAGCGTAGACGTGACAGGGGGCTCGGAGACCCAGTACTTC. Variable domain in full (rest from reference TRBV9 and TRBJ2-5): DSGVTQTPKHLITATGQRVTLRCSPRSGDLSVYWYQQSLDQGLQFLIQYYNGEERAKGNILERFSAQQFPDLHSELNLSSLELGDSALYFCASSVDVTGGSETQYFGPGTRLLVL.

Only one count was recorded for this clone. This sample also contains other DNA sequences that code for the same CDR3. The gene calls are TRBV10-1 and TRBJ2-3; D might be TRBD1 (6 bases). V lost 4 bases and J lost 5, with 10 bases in between. Germline CDR1 is WNHNN and CDR2 is SYGVQD (reference sequence). The CDR3 is 13 residues long. The CDR3, as DNA: TGCGCCAGCAGTGGGGGGCTTGGAGATACGCAGTATTTT. This codes for CASSGGLGDTQYF.

J is TRBJ2-3 and V is TRBV7-2; 7 nucleotides line up with TRBD2. The germline V gene has CDR1 SGHTA and CDR2 FQGNSA. The CDR3 consists of 16 residues. Trimming took 2 bases from V and 0 from J; bases not matched to a gene: 5. The CDR3 is CASSLLGGDSTDTQYF. CDR3 sequence (DNA): TGTGCCAGCAGCTTACTTGGGGGGGATAGCACAGATACGCAGTATTTT.

The rearrangement links TRBV29-1 to TRBJ1-2; no definite D call. Germline CDR1 SQVTM, CDR2 ANQGSEA. The CDR3 runs 13 residues. Trimming pared 0 bases from V and 2 bases from J, leaving 7 bases between. Here the CDR3 DNA reads TGCAGCGTTGAAGAAACGGTCAACTATGGCTACACCTTC. The encoded protein is CSVEETVNYGYTF.

The V call is TRBV9, the J call TRBJ2-3; 14 nucleotides agree with TRBD2. The trim removed 4 bases at V and 10 bases at J, leaving 11 bases unmatched. This CDR3 region has 16 residues. Germline CDR1 SGDLS, CDR2 YYNGEE. The CDR3 here is CASSPRLAGGIEPQYF. The CDR3, as DNA: TGTGCCAGCAGCCCCAGACTAGCGGGGGGGATTGAACCGCAGTATTTT.

This rearrangement joins TRBV6-6 to TRBJ2-7; TRBD1 aligns across 9 bases. Trimming took 6 bases from V and 3 from J; bases not matched to a gene: 9. The germline V gene encodes CDR1 MNHNY and CDR2 SVGAGI (reference sequence). The CDR3 is 15 residues long. The DNA of the CDR3 is TGTGCCAGCAGCCAAACGGGACAGGGAAGCTACGAGCAGTACTTC. Protein: CASSQTGQGSYEQYF.

The chain has TRBV30 and TRBJ1-6, with D possibly TRBD1 on 5 matching bases. CDR1 is GTSNPN, CDR2 SVGIG, per germline (reference sequence). V was pared by 0 bases and J by 10 bases, with 10 bases between. The CDR3 extends over 13 amino acids. The CDR3 DNA follows: TGTGCCTGGAGTGTTCAGGGAAAATCACCCCTCCACTTT. Its translation: CAWSVQGKSPLHF.

The rearrangement joins TRBV6-6 to TRBJ2-1, with 7 bases aligning to TRBD2. CDR3 length: 13 residues. The trim removed 7 bases at V and 9 bases at J, leaving 9 bases unmatched. CDR1 and CDR2 from the germline V gene are MNHNY and SVGAGI (reference sequence). CDR3: CASTGAGWGEQFF. The CDR3 DNA reads TGTGCCAGCACGGGAGCGGGGTGGGGTGAGCAGTTCTTC.

This rearrangement joins TRBV25-1 to TRBJ1-2; tentatively, D is TRBD1 (6 bases). The CDR3 runs 13 residues. V was trimmed by 2 bases and J by 10 bases, leaving 14 bases between them. Germline loops: CDR1 MGHDK, CDR2 SYGVNS. In nucleotides, the CDR3 is TGTGCCAGCAGTGAACAGGGGCCCTACCCCTACACCTTC. Translated, it gives CASSEQGPYPYTF.

The chain has TRBV30 and TRBJ1-4; D is uncertain. Germline V gives CDR1 GTSNPN, CDR2 SVGIG (reference sequence). The CDR3 totals 13 residues. Trimming cost V 0 bases and J 10 bases, with 12 bases left between them. The CDR3 region is CAWSVESAGKLFF. In nucleotides, the CDR3 is TGTGCCTGGAGTGTAGAGTCGGCGGGAAAACTGTTTTTT.

The V and J genes are TRBV28 and TRBJ2-1, with TRBD2 identical over 10 bases. CDR3 length: 16 residues. J gave up 5 bases and V 4 bases, and 8 bases lay outside the gene matches. In germline, CDR1 is MDHEN, CDR2 SYDVKM. In DNA, the CDR3 is TGTGCCAGCAGTTCCGCCGGGACTAGCGCCCACAATGAGCAGTTCTTC. Protein product: CASSSAGTSAHNEQFF. The variable domain in full, with the rest retrieved from reference TRBV28 and TRBJ2-1, is DVKVTQSSRYLVKRTGEKVFLECVQDMDHENMFWYRQDPGLGLRLIYFSYDVKMKEKGDIPEGYSVSREKKERFSLILESASTNQTSMYLCASSSAGTSAHNEQFFGPGTRLTVL.

The V call is TRBV2, the J call TRBJ2-7; 7 nucleotides line up with TRBD2. Trimming removed 10 bases from V and 5 bases from J; junction bases left unmatched: 17. The germline V gene has CDR1 SNHLY and CDR2 FYNNEI. The CDR3 contains 15 residues. CDR3 region: CATKDPIAGPHEQYF. DNA of the CDR3: TGTGCCACCAAGGACCCGATAGCGGGCCCTCACGAGCAGTACTTC.

The chain combines TRBV5-4 with TRBJ2-1; D might be TRBD1 (6 bases). V lost 2 bases and J lost 0, with 18 bases in between. The CDR3 has 18 amino acids. Germline V CDR1 and CDR2: SGHNT, YYREEE (reference sequence). CDR3 nucleotides: TGTGCCAGCAGCTTCTCGACGACAGGCATAAGCTCCTACAATGAGCAGTTCTTC. Its translation: CASSFSTTGISSYNEQFF.

The table lists this clone with a count of one. The chain recombines TRBV7-9 with TRBJ2-2, with 7 nucleotides matching TRBD1. This CDR3 spans 14 amino acids. The junction had 8 bases not matched to a gene; V was cut back by 8 bases and J by 5 bases. Germline CDR1 and CDR2: SEHNR and FQNEAQ (reference sequence). CDR3 in amino acids: CASRGGAETGELFF. Here the CDR3 DNA reads TGTGCCAGCCGAGGGGGCGCGGAAACCGGGGAGCTGTTTTTT.

This chain connects TRBV7-9 to TRBJ2-1, with D possibly TRBD2 on 7 matching bases. The V gene's germline CDR1 is SEHNR and CDR2 FQNEAQ (reference sequence). The ends were cut back, 2 bases at V and 6 bases at J, with 11 bases in the middle. This CDR3 is 14 amino acids long. The CDR3 coding sequence is TGTGCCAGCAGCTTACGGGGGGCCATCAATGAGCAGTTCTTC. Amino acid sequence: CASSLRGAINEQFF.